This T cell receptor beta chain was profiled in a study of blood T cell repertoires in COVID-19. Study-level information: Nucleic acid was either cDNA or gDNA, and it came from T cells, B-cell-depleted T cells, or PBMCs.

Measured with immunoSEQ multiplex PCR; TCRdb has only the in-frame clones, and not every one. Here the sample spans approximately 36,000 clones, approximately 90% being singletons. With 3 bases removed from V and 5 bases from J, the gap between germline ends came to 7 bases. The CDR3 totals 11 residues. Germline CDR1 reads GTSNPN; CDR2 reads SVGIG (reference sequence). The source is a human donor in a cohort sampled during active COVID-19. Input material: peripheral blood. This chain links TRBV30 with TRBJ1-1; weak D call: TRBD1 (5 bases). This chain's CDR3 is CAWRRGTEAFF. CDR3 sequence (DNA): TGTGCCTGGAGAAGGGGAACTGAAGCTTTCTTT.